This T cell receptor beta chain was observed in a study of T cell responses to AZD1222 COVID-19 vaccine. Whole-study findings and limits: Among the donors, most were white British and more were female, and clonal diversity was possibly underestimated. Without day 14 samples, only post-peak T cell repertoires were studied. A rise in Spike-specific TCR breadth and depth followed two AZD1222 doses.

This CDR3 contains 14 residues. The V end was cut by 6 bases, the J end by 0 bases, with 11 bases between. In germline, CDR1 is MNHEY, CDR2 SMNVEV (reference sequence). Remarks on this clone: Its antigen remains unknown.

This table comes from immunoSEQ multiplex PCR, and its TCRdb copy is limited to in-frame clones, with some not included. The profile shows about 86,000 clones, about 92% of them singletons. Sequenced material: peripheral blood, taken on day 0 of AZD1222 vaccination. J is TRBJ1-1 and V is TRBV27; D not resolved. This TCR came from an adult in good health. CDR3 DNA sequence: TGTGCCAGCAGGGAAGAGGGTGTGAACACTGAAGCTTTCTTT. Translation: CASREEGVNTEAFF.